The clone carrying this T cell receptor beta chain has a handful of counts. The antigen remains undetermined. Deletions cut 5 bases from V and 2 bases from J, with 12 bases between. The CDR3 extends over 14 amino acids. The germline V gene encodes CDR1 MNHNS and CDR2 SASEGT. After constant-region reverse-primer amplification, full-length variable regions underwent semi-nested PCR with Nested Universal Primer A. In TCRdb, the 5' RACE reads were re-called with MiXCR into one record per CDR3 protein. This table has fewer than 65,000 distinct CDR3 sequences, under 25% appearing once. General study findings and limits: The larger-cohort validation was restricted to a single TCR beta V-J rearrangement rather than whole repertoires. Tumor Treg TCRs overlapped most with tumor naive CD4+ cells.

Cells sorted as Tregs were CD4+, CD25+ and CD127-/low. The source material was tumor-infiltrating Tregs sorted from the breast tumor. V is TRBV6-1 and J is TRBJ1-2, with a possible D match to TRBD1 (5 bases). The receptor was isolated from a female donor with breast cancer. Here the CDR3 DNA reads TGTGCCAGCAGTCTGGGACTGAGCAACTATGGCTACACCTTC. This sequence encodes CASSLGLSNYGYTF.